This is a list of T cell receptor beta chains from one sample in a study of blood T cell repertoires in COVID-19. The protocol was immunoSEQ multiplex PCR, while the TCRdb copy is restricted to in-frame clones and leaves out a portion. The sample has under 300,000 clones, roughly 87% seen once; the top ten hold just over 7%. Material for sequencing was peripheral blood. The source is a man aged 55-75 years who had recovered from COVID-19. CDR3s include the opening cysteine and the closing phenylalanine or tryptophan. The D gene is left open where the match is weak. Clone size, where shown, is once, few, many, or a class for clones that have expanded.

clone_size | j_call | v_call | d_call | cdr3_aa | cdr3_nt
NA | TRBJ2-1 | TRBV25-1 | TRBD1 | CASSDLRKGTGGSEQFF | TGTGCCAGCAGTGATCTTCGTAAAGGGACAGGGGGTTCCGAGCAGTTCTTC
NA | TRBJ2-7 | TRBV6-1 | NA | CASSEARFDEQYF | TGTGCCAGCAGTGAAGCGCGGTTCGACGAGCAGTACTTC
NA | TRBJ2-7 | TRBV4-1 | TRBD2 | CASSQLSGGLAPYEQYF | TGCGCCAGCAGCCAGCTAAGCGGGGGCCTTGCTCCCTACGAGCAGTACTTC
NA | TRBJ1-1 | TRBV6-1 | NA | CASSEARVNTEAFF | TGTGCCAGCAGTGAAGCCCGAGTGAACACTGAAGCTTTCTTT
once | TRBJ1-3 | TRBV30 | NA | CAWGYPGSGNTIYF | TGTGCCTGGGGGTATCCGGGGTCTGGAAACACCATATATTTT
once | TRBJ2-7 | TRBV9 | TRBD1 | CASSPGQGTEQYF | TGTGCCAGCAGCCCAGGACAGGGGACCGAGCAGTACTTC
NA | TRBJ1-4 | TRBV15 | NA | CATSSQDSRSEKLFF | TGTGCCACCAGCTCTCAGGACAGCCGAAGTGAAAAACTGTTTTTT
NA | TRBJ1-2 | TRBV6-5 | NA | CASNPGFDYGYTF | TGTGCCAGTAACCCGGGATTCGACTATGGCTACACCTTC
NA | TRBJ1-4 | TRBV18 | TRBD1 | CASSQGQGGTNEKLFF | TGTGCCAGCTCCCAAGGACAGGGGGGAACTAATGAAAAACTGTTTTTT
NA | TRBJ2-5 | TRBV19 | TRBD1 | CASRDRGRQGQETQYF | TGTGCCAGTAGGGACAGGGGGCGACAGGGACAAGAGACCCAGTACTTC
NA | TRBJ2-1 | TRBV6-5 | NA | CASSDREENNEQFF | TGTGCCAGCTCAGACAGGGAGGAGAACAATGAGCAGTTCTTC
NA | TRBJ2-2 | TRBV3-1/TRBV3-2 | NA | CASSLLLGELFF | TGTGCCAGCAGCCTTCTACTCGGGGAGCTGTTTTTT
NA | TRBJ1-3 | TRBV6-5 | NA | CASSYSARGSGNTIYF | TGTGCCAGCAGTTACTCGGCCAGGGGCTCTGGAAACACCATATATTTT
NA | TRBJ2-6 | TRBV14 | NA | CASSQDMGGAGANVLTF | TGTGCCAGCAGCCAAGATATGGGGGGAGCTGGGGCCAACGTCCTGACTTTC
NA | TRBJ2-1 | TRBV9 | NA | CASSAPPGLNEQFF | TGTGCCAGCAGCGCCCCCCCGGGTCTGAATGAGCAGTTCTTC
NA | TRBJ2-1 | TRBV21-1 | NA | CASSKALWDLRSYNEQFF | TGTGCCAGCAGCAAAGCGCTTTGGGACTTACGATCCTACAATGAGCAGTTCTTC
NA | TRBJ2-3 | TRBV2 | NA | CASSEWVGPDTQYF | TGTGCCAGCAGTGAGTGGGTGGGCCCAGATACGCAGTATTTT
NA | TRBJ1-2 | TRBV15 | TRBD1 | CATSRDLTRDRDYGYTF | TGTGCCACCAGCAGAGACCTCACCCGCGACAGGGACTATGGCTACACCTTC
NA | TRBJ2-1 | TRBV18 | TRBD1 | CASSQWTGENEQFF | TGTGCCAGCTCACAGTGGACAGGGGAGAATGAGCAGTTCTTC
NA | TRBJ1-2 | TRBV19 | NA | CASSSRQPYGYTF | TGTGCCAGTAGTAGCCGACAGCCCTACGGCTACACCTTC
NA | TRBJ2-5 | TRBV3-1/TRBV3-2 | NA | CASSHQPGTQYF | TGTGCCAGCAGCCATCAGCCAGGGACCCAGTACTTC
NA | TRBJ1-2 | TRBV10-1 | NA | CASSDTDHEATF | TGCGCCAGCAGTGATACAGACCACGAAGCCACCTTC
few | TRBJ1-5 | TRBV28 | TRBD1 | CASSMNRGRGNQPQHF | TGTGCCAGCAGTATGAACAGGGGGCGAGGCAATCAGCCCCAGCATTTT
few | TRBJ1-6 | TRBV2 | NA | CASSEAEGNSPLHF | TGTGCCAGCAGTGAAGCAGAGGGCAATTCACCCCTCCACTTT
NA | TRBJ2-5 | TRBV5-1 | TRBD2 | CASSFGDGRGSKETQYF | TGCGCCAGCAGCTTCGGTGATGGGCGGGGGTCAAAAGAGACCCAGTACTTC
NA | TRBJ2-5 | TRBV20-1 | NA | CSATGQETQYF | TGCAGTGCTACCGGCCAAGAGACCCAGTACTTC
NA | TRBJ2-1 | TRBV7-9 | TRBD2 | CASSLGTRSEQFF | TGTGCCAGCAGCTTGGGGACTAGGAGTGAGCAGTTCTTC
NA | TRBJ1-5 | TRBV18 | NA | CASSQAAGKSPQHF | TGTGCCAGCTCCCAGGCGGCGGGAAAGTCGCCCCAGCATTTT
NA | TRBJ2-1 | TRBV11-2 | TRBD2 | CASSPLPFLAGGRNEQFF | TGTGCCAGCAGCCCCCTCCCTTTCCTAGCGGGGGGGCGTAATGAGCAGTTCTTC
NA | TRBJ1-4 | TRBV2 | NA | CASSEGLAATNEKLFF | TGTGCCAGCAGTGAAGGACTGGCGGCAACTAATGAAAAACTGTTTTTT
NA | TRBJ2-7 | TRBV4-2 | NA | CASSQETVALSYAQYF | TGTGCCAGCAGCCAAGAGACTGTGGCCTTGTCCTACGCGCAGTACTTC
NA | TRBJ2-3 | TRBV2 | NA | CASCSGAALADTQYF | TGTGCCAGCTGCTCTGGGGCGGCGTTGGCAGATACGCAGTATTTT
NA | TRBJ1-1 | TRBV21-1 | NA | CASSKPPQGNTEAFF | TGTGCCAGCAGCAAGCCCCCCCAGGGTAACACTGAAGCTTTCTTT
NA | TRBJ1-2 | TRBV6-5 | TRBD1 | CASRPDRVYGYTF | TGTGCCAGCAGACCCGACAGGGTCTATGGCTACACCTTC
NA | TRBJ2-5 | TRBV5-5 | NA | CASFNRGDKTQYF | TGTGCCAGCTTCAATCGCGGGGATAAGACCCAGTACTTC
NA | TRBJ2-1 | TRBV5-1 | TRBD1 | CASSLQVRGRVPPAKRFF | TGCGCCAGCAGCTTGCAGGTGAGGGGGCGGGTGCCCCCAGCCAAGAGGTTCTTC
NA | TRBJ2-6 | TRBV15 | NA | CATSSWEAGSFGANVLTF | TGTGCCACCAGCAGCTGGGAGGCAGGGAGCTTTGGGGCCAACGTCCTGACTTTC
NA | TRBJ2-3 | TRBV27 | NA | CASSLKTANTQYF | TGTGCCAGCAGTTTAAAGACAGCCAATACGCAGTATTTT
NA | TRBJ2-2 | TRBV24-1 | NA | CATSDLGQPNTGELFF | TGTGCCACCAGTGATTTGGGACAGCCTAACACCGGGGAGCTGTTTTTT
NA | TRBJ2-1 | TRBV9 | NA | CASSEDSSSYNEQFF | TGTGCCAGCAGCGAAGACAGCAGCTCCTACAATGAGCAGTTCTTC